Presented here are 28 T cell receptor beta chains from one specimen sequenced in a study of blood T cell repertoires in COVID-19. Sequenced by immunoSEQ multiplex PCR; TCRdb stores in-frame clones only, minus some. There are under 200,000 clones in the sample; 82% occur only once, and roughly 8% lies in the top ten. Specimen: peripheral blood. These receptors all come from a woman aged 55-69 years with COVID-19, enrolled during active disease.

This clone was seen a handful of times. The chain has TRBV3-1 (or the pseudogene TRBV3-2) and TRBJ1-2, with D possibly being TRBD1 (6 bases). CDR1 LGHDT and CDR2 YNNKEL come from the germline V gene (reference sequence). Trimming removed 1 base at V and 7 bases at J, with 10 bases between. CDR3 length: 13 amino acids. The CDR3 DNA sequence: TGTGCCAGCAGCCAAGCCGGGGGGCTTGGCTACACCTTC. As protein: CASSQAGGLGYTF.

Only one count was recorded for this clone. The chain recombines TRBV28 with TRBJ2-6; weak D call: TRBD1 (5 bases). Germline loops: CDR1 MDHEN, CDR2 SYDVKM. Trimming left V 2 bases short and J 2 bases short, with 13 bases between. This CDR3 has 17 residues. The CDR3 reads CASSLSQGMAGANVLTF. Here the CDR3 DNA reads TGTGCCAGCAGTTTAAGTCAGGGCATGGCTGGGGCCAACGTCCTGACTTTC.

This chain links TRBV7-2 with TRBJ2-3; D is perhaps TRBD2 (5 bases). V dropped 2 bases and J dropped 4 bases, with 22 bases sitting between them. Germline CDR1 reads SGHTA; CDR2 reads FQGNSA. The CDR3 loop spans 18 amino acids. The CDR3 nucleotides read TGTGCCAGCAGCTTACGTCGGACGGGGAAATTAAGCCCAGATACGCAGTATTTT. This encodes CASSLRRTGKLSPDTQYF.

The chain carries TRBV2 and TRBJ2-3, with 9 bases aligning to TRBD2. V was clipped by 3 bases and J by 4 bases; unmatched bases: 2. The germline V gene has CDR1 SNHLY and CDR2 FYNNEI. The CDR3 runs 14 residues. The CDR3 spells CASSDLAGSDTQYF. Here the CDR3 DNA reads TGTGCCAGCAGTGACCTAGCGGGGTCAGATACGCAGTATTTT. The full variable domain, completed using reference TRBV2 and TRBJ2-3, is EPEVTQTPSHQVTQMGQEVILRCVPISNHLYFYWYRQILGQKVEFLVSFYNNEISEKSEIFDDQFSVERPDGSNFTLKIRSTKLEDSAMYFCASSDLAGSDTQYFGPGTRLTVL.

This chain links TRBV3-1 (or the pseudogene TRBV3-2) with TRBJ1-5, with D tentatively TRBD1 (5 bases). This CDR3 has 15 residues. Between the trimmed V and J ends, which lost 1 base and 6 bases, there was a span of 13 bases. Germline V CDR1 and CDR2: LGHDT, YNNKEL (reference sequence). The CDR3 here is CASSQGRGKGQPQHF. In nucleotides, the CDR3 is TGTGCCAGCAGCCAAGGAAGGGGCAAGGGTCAGCCCCAGCATTTT.

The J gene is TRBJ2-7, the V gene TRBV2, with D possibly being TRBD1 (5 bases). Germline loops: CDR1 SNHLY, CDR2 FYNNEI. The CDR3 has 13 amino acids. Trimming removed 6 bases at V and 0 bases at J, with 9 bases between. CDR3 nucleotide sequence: TGTGCCAGCAGAGAGGACACCTCCTACGAGCAGTACGTC. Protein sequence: CASREDTSYEQYV.

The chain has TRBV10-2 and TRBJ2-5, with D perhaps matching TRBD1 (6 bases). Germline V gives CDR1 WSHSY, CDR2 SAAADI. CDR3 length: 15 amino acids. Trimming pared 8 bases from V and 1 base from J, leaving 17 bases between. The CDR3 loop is CASARQDASQETQYF. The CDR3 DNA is TGCGCCAGCGCTAGACAGGACGCCAGCCAAGAGACCCAGTACTTC.

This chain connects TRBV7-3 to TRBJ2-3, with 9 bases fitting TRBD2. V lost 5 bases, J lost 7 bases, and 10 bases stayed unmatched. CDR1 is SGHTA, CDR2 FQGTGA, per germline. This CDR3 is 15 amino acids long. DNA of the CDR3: TGTGCCAGCAGCAGGAGTAGCGGGAGCCCTAATACGCAGTATTTT. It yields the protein CASSRSSGSPNTQYF.

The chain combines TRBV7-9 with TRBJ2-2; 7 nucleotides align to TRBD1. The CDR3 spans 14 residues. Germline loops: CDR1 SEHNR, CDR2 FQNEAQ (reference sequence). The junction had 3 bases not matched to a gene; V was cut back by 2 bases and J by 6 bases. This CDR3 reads CASSLSGGSGELFF. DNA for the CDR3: TGTGCCAGCAGCTTATCAGGGGGTTCCGGGGAGCTGTTTTTT. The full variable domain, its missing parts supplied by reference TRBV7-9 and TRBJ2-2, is DTGVSQNPRHKITKRGQNVTFRCDPISEHNRLYWYRQTLGQGPEFLTYFQNEAQLEKSRLLSDRFSAERPKGSFSTLEIQRTEQGDSAMYLCASSLSGGSGELFFGEGSRLTVL.

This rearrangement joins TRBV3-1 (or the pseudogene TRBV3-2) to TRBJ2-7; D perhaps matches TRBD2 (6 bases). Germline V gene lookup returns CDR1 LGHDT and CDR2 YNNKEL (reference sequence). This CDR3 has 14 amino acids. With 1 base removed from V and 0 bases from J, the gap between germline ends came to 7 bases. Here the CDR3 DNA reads TGTGCCAGCAGCCAAGGACTAGTCTCCTACGAGCAGTACGTC. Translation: CASSQGLVSYEQYV.

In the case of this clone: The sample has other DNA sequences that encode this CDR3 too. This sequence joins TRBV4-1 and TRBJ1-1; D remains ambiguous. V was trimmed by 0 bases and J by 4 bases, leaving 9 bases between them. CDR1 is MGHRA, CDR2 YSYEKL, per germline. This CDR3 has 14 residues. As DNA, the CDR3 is TGCGCCAGCAGCCAAGATCCCCGGGGCACTGAAGCTTTCTTT. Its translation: CASSQDPRGTEAFF.

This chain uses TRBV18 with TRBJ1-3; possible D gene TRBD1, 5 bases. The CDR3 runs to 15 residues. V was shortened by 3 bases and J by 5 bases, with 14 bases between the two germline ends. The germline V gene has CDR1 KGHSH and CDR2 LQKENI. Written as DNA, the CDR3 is TGTGCCAGCTCACCTCCGGGCTCAGGGAGAAACACCATATATTTT. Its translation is CASSPPGSGRNTIYF.

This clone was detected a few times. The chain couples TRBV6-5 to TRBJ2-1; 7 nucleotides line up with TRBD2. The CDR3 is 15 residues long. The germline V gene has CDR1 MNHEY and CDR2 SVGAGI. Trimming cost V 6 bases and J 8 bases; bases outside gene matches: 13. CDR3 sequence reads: CASSLNQERGDEQFF. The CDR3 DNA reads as TGTGCCAGCAGCCTCAACCAGGAGCGGGGTGATGAGCAGTTCTTC.

The CDR3 nucleotides are TGTGCCAGACCGACAGCGGGAGGACGGACAGATACGCAGTATTTT. It yields the protein CARPTAGGRTDTQYF. This chain links TRBV19 with TRBJ2-3; TRBD2 matches 9 bases. The CDR3 is 15 amino acids. V shed 9 bases and J 3 bases; nucleotides not matched to a gene: 10. Germline CDR1 is LNHDA and CDR2 is SQIVND (reference sequence).

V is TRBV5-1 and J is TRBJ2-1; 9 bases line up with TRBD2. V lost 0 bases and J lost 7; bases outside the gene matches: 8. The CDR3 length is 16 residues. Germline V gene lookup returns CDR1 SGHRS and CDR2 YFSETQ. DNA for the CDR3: TGCGCCAGCAGCTTGGGGGGCGGGAGGGCCGCGAATGAGCAGTTCTTC. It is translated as CASSLGGGRAANEQFF.

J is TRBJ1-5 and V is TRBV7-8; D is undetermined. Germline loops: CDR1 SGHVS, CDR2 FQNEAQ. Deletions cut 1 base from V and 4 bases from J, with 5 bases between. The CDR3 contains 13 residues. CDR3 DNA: TGTGCCAGCAGCTTAGGAGCGAATCAGCCCCAGCATTTT. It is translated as CASSLGANQPQHF.

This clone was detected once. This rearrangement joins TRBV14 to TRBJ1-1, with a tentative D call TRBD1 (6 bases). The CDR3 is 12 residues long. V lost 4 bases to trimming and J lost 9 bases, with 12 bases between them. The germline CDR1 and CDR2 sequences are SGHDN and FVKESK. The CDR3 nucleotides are TGTGCCAGCAGCCCACACAGGGAAAAAGCTTTCTTT. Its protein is CASSPHREKAFF.

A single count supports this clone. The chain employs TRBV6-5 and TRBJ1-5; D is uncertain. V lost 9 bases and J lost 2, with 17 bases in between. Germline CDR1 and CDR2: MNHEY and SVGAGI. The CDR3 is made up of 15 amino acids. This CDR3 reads CASFRDRGGNQPQHF. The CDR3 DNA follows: TGTGCCAGTTTTCGTGACCGCGGAGGCAATCAGCCCCAGCATTTT.

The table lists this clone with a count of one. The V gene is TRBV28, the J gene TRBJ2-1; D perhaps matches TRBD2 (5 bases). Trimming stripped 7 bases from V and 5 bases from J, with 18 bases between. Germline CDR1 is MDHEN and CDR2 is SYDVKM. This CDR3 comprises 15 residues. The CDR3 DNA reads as TGTGCCAGCAATCCTTTAAAAGTTAGCGACAATGAGCAGTTCTTC. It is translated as CASNPLKVSDNEQFF.

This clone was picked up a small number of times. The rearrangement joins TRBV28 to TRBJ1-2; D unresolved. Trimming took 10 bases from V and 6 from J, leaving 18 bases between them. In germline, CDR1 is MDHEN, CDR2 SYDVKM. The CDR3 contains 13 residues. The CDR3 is CAITGPGYNGYTF. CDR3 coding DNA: TGTGCCATCACCGGCCCGGGATATAATGGCTACACCTTC.

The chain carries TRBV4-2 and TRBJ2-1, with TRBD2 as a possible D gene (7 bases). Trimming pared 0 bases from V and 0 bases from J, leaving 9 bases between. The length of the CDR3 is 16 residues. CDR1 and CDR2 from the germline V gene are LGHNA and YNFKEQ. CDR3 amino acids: CASSQERGGSYNEQFF. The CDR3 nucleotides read TGTGCCAGCAGCCAAGAGAGGGGGGGCTCCTACAATGAGCAGTTCTTC.

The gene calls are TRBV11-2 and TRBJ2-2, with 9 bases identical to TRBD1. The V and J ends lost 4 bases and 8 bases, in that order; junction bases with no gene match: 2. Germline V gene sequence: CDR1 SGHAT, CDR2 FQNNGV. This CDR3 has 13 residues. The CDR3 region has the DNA TGTGCCAGCAGCTGGACAGGGGCGGGGGAGCTGTTTTTT. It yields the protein CASSWTGAGELFF.

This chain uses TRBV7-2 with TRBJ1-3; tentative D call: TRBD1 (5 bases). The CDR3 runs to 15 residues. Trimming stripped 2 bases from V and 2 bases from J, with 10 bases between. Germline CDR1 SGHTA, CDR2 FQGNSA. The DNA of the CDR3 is TGTGCCAGCAGCTTACAACGGACAACTGGAAACACCATATATTTT. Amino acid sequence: CASSLQRTTGNTIYF.

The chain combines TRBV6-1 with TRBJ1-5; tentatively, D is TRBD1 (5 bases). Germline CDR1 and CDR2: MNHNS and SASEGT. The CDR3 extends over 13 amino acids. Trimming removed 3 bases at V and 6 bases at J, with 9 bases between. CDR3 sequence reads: CASSEGRAQPQHF. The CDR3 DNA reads TGTGCCAGCAGTGAGGGCAGGGCTCAGCCCCAGCATTTT.

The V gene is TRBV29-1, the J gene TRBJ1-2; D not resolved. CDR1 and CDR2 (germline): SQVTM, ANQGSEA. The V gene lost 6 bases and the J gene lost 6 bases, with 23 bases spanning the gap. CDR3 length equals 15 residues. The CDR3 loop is CSVPDLGGGWDGYTF. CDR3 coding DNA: TGCAGCGTCCCTGATCTCGGCGGCGGCTGGGATGGCTACACCTTC. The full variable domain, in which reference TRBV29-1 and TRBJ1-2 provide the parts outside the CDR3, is SAVISQKPSRDICQRGTSLTIQCQVDSQVTMMFWYRQQPGQSLTLIATANQGSEATYESGFVIDKFPISRPNLTFSTLTVSNMSPEDSSIYLCSVPDLGGGWDGYTFGSGTRLTVV.

CDR3: CASSFYYPAPTYNEQFF. CDR3 sequence (DNA): TGTGCCAGCAGCTTCTACTATCCAGCGCCCACCTACAATGAGCAGTTCTTC. The chain combines TRBV13 with TRBJ2-1; D unresolved. Germline-derived CDR1 and CDR2 are PRHDT and FYEKMQ (reference sequence). The CDR3 contains 17 residues. The V and J ends lost 3 bases and 2 bases respectively, with 17 bases between them.

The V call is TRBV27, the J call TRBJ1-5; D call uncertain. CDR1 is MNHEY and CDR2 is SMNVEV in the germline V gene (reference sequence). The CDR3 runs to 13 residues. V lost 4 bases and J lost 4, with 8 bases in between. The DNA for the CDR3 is TGTGCCAGCAGTTACAGATCTAATCAGCCCCAGCATTTT. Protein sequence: CASSYRSNQPQHF.

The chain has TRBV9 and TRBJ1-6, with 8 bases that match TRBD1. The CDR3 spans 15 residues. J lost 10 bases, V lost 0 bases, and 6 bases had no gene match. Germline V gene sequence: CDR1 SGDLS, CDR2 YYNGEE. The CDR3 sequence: CASSVEDRAGSPLHF. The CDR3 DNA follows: TGTGCCAGCAGCGTAGAGGACAGGGCCGGCTCACCCCTCCACTTT.